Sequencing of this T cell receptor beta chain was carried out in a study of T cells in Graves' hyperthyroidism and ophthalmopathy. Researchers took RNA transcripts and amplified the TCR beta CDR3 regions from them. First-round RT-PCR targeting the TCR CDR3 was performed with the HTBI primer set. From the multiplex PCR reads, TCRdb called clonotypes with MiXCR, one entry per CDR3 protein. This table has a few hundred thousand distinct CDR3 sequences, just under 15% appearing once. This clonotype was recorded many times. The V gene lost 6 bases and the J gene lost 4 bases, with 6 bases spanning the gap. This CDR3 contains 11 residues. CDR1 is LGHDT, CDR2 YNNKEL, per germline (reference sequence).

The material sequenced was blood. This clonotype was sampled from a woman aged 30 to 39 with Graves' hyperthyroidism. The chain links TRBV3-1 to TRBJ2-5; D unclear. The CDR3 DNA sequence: TGTGCCAGCAGGAAGATAGAGACCCAGTACTTC. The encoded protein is CASRKIETQYF.